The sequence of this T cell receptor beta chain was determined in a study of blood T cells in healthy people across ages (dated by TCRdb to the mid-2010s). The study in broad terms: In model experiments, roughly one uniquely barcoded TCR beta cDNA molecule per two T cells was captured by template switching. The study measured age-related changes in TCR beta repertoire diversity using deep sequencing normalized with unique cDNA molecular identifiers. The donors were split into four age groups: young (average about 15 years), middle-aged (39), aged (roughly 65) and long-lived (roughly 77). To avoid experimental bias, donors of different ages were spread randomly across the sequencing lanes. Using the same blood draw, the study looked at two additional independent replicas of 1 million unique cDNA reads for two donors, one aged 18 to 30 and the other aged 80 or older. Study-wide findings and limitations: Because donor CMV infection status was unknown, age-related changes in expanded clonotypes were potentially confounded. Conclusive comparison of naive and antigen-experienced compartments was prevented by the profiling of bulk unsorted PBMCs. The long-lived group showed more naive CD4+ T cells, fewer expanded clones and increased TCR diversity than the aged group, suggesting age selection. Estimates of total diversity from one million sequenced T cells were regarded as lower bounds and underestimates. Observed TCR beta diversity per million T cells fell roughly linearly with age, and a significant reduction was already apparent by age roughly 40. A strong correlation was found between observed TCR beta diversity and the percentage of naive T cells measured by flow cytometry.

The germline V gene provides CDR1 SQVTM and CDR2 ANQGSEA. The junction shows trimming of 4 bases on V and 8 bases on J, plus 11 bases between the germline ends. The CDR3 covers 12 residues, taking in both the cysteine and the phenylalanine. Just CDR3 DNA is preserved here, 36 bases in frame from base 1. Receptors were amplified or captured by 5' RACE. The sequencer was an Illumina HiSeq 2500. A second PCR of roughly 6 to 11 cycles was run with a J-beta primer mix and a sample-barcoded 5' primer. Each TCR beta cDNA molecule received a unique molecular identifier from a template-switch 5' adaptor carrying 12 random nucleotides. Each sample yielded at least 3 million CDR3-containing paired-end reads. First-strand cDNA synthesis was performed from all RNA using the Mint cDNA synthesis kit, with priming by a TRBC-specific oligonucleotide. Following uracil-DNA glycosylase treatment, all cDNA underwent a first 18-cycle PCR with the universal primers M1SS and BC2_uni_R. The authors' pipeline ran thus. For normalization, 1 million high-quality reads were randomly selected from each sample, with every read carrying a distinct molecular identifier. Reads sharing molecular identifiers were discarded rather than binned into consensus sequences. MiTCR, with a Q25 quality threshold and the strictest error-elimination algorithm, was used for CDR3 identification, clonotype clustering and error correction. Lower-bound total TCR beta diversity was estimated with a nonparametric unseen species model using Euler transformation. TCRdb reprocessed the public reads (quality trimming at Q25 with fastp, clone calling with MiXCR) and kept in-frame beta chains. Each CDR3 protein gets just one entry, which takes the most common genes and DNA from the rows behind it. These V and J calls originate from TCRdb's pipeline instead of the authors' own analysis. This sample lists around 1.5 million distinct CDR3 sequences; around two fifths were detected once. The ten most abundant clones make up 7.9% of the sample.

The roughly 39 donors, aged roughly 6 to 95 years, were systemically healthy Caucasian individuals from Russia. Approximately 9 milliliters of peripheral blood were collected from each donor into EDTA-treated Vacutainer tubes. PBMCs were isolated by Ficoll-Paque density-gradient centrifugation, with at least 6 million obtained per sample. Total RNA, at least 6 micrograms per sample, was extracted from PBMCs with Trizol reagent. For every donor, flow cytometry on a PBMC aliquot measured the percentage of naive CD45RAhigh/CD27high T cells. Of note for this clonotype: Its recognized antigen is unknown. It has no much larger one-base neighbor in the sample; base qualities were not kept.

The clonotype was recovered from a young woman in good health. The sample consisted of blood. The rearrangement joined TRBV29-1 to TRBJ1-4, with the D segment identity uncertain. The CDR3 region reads CSVVTMGEKLFF. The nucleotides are TGCAGCGTTGTAACAATGGGGGAAAAACTGTTTTTT.